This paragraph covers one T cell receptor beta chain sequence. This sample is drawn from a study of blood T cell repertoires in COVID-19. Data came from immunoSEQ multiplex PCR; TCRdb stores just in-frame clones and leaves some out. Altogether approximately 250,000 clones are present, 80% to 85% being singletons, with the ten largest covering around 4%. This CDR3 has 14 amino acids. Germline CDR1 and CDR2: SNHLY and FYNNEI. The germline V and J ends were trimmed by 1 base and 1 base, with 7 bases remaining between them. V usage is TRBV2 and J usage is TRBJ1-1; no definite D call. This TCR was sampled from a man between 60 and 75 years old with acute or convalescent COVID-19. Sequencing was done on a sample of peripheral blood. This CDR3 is CASSEDGGNTEAFF. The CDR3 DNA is TGTGCCAGCAGTGAAGACGGAGGGAACACTGAAGCTTTCTTT.